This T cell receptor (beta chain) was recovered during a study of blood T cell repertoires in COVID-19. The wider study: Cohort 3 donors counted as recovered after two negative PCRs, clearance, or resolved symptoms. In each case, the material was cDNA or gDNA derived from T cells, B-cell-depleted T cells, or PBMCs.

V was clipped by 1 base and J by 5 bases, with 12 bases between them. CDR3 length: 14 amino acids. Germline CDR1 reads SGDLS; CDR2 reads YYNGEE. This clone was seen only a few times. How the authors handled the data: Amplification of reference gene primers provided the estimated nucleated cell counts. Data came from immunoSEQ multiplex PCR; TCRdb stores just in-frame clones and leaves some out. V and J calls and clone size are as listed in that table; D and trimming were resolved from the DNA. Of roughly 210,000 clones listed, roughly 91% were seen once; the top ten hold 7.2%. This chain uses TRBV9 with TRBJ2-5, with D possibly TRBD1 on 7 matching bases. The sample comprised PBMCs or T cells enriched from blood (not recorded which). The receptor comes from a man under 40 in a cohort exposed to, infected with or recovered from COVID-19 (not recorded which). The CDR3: CASSVTGAGETQYF. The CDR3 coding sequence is TGTGCCAGCAGCGTAACAGGGGCGGGGGAGACCCAGTACTTC.